These 6 T cell receptor beta chains share one sample of origin, sequenced in a study of beta chain features in type 1 diabetes (dated by TCRdb to the late 2010s). The library was obtained by the immunoSEQ multiplex PCR assay. The High Capacity cDNA Reverse Transcription Kit was used to reverse transcribe all of the isolated RNA, meaning that expressed TCRB transcripts were what got sequenced. In its TCRdb copy, this immuneACCESS table keeps in-frame sequences only and misses some clones. Where compared with another copy, unresolved V genes explain less than half of these, and the others have no known cause. This sample is represented by fewer than 400,000 clones; 7% to 9% of them were singletons. The ten largest clones add up to less than 0.5% of the sample. Sequencing was performed on central memory CD4+ T cells from blood. These TCRs come from a woman younger than 30 in good health.

The chain is built from TRBV27 and TRBJ2-3; tentatively, D is TRBD2 (6 bases). V lost 5 bases to trimming and J lost 5 bases, with 11 bases between them. CDR1 and CDR2 (germline): MNHEY, SMNVEV (reference sequence). The CDR3 spans 13 residues. Written as DNA, the CDR3 is TGTGCCAGCAGTCCCTCCGGGAGAGATACGCAGTATTTT. Protein sequence: CASSPSGRDTQYF.

V and J are TRBV6-4 and TRBJ2-7, with D perhaps given as TRBD1 or TRBD2 (5 bases each). V was shortened by 4 bases and J by 4 bases, with 14 bases between the two germline ends. The CDR3 covers 14 residues. Germline loops: CDR1 MRHNA, CDR2 SNTAGT. The CDR3 spells CASSAPGRVYEQYF. The DNA of the CDR3 is TGTGCCAGCAGTGCGCCGGGACGGGTATACGAGCAGTACTTC.

This clone showed up just a few times. The chain joins TRBV7-9 to TRBJ1-3; D not resolved. This CDR3 spans 12 amino acids. V lost 5 bases and J lost 6, with 8 bases in between. CDR1 SEHNR and CDR2 FQNEAQ come from the germline V gene (reference sequence). CDR3 sequence reads: CASSLDLNTIYF. For the CDR3, the DNA is TGTGCCAGCAGCCTGGACCTAAACACCATATATTTT. The complete variable domain, with remaining parts taken from reference TRBV7-9 and TRBJ1-3, reads DTGVSQNPRHKITKRGQNVTFRCDPISEHNRLYWYRQTLGQGPEFLTYFQNEAQLEKSRLLSDRFSAERPKGSFSTLEIQRTEQGDSAMYLCASSLDLNTIYFGEGSWLTVV.

In this sample, this clone turned up a few times. V usage is TRBV19 and J usage is TRBJ1-3; 10 bases are shared with TRBD1. From germline, CDR1 is LNHDA and CDR2 SQIVND (reference sequence). This CDR3 has 14 amino acids. V lost 9 bases to trimming and J lost 2 bases; unmatched junction nucleotides: 4. CDR3 loop: CASGDRGAGNTIYF. CDR3 in DNA: TGTGCCAGCGGGGACAGGGGAGCTGGAAACACCATATATTTT.

Only a few counts were recorded for this clone. The conserved phenylalanine or tryptophan is not found at the CDR3 terminus, so this likely reflects a read error. No DNA is shown, since the ends of the CDR3 on it are uncertain; the CDR3 is the one TCRdb lists. The rearrangement joins TRBV27 to TRBJ2-4; the table gives TRBD2 as D, unverified against the DNA. The CDR3 numbers 13 amino acids, ends counted. Germline V lookup: CDR1 MNHEY, CDR2 SMNVEV (reference sequence). CDR3 sequence: CASSLYLGGPLQS.

The V and J genes are TRBV27 and TRBJ2-3; 9 bases are a match to TRBD2. In germline, CDR1 is MNHEY, CDR2 SMNVEV (reference sequence). The CDR3 runs 16 residues. Trimming at V came to 3 bases and at J to 4 bases, leaving 8 bases not matched to a gene. Here the CDR3 reads CASSFHSGSVADTQYF. The DNA for the CDR3 is TGTGCCAGCAGTTTCCATAGCGGGAGTGTGGCAGATACGCAGTATTTT.